This TCR beta chain was identified in a study of tumor-infiltrating lymphocytes in primary liver carcinoma. It was from roughly 20-30 mg of unsorted bulk tissue that RNA and DNA were co-extracted. The investigators made TCR beta cDNA from about 500 ng total RNA, using a constant-region primer. Slightly modified ARM-PCR, run as three nested multiplex PCR rounds, produced the TCR beta libraries. The opening two PCR rounds, about 10 cycles each, paired TRBV1-TRBV30 forward primers with a C-beta reverse primer. TCRdb re-analysed the multiplex PCR reads in MiXCR, keeping a single row per CDR3 protein. Of about 75,000 distinct CDR3 sequences detected, about three quarters appear once; the ten largest clones hold around 24%. V shed 0 bases and J 3 bases; nucleotides not matched to a gene: 7. The CDR3 loop spans 16 amino acids. Germline V gene sequence: CDR1 MGHRA, CDR2 YSYEKL. About this clonotype: The conserved final phenylalanine or tryptophan is absent from the CDR3, which likely points to a read error.

The sequencing input was tumor-adjacent normal liver tissue. The chain employs TRBV4-1 and TRBJ2-7; TRBD1 aligns across 8 bases. This clonotype was sampled from a man aged 35 to 55 with primary liver carcinoma and hepatitis B virus infection. The CDR3 DNA reads as TGCGCCAGCAGCCAAGAACCACCGGGACAGGACTACGAGCAGTACTTG. Residues: CASSQEPPGQDYEQYL.